Presented here are 26 T cell receptor beta chains from one specimen sequenced in a study of technical replicates of blood from several donors. The protocol was immunoSEQ multiplex PCR, while the TCRdb copy is restricted to in-frame clones and leaves out a portion. The sample has 60,000 to 75,000 clones, around nine tenths seen once. What was sequenced was PBMCs. Receptor source: a human donor in good health. Some clones in this sample may be carry-over from other donors' samples.

The gene calls are TRBV30 and TRBJ2-7, with 8 bases that match TRBD1. J was trimmed by 3 bases and V by 5 bases; bases with no gene match: 3. The CDR3 length is 12 residues. CDR1 and CDR2 from the germline V gene are GTSNPN and SVGIG (reference sequence). For the CDR3, the DNA is TGTGCCTGGGCAGGGGGCGGCTACGAGCAGTACTTC. Protein sequence: CAWAGGGYEQYF.

The genes are TRBV7-3 and TRBJ2-7, with 10 bases identical to TRBD1. This CDR3 is 16 amino acids long. From germline, CDR1 is SGHTA and CDR2 FQGTGA. The ends lost 5 bases at V and 2 bases at J; junction bases unmatched: 9. CDR3 nucleotides: TGTGCCAGCAGCCCACAGGCCGGGACAGGGGCCTACGAGCAGTACTTC. It translates to CASSPQAGTGAYEQYF.

The chain recombines TRBV14 with TRBJ1-5; D not certain. The CDR3 spans 15 residues. Per the germline V gene, CDR1 is SGHDN and CDR2 is FVKESK. Trimming cost V 0 bases and J 9 bases, with 15 bases left between them. CDR3 sequence: CASSQDIRRLAPQHF. In nucleotides, the CDR3 is TGTGCCAGCAGCCAAGATATTCGCAGGCTGGCGCCCCAGCATTTT.

This chain links TRBV19 with TRBJ2-4; a weak D match, TRBD1 (6 bases). The V end lost 7 bases, the J end lost 2 bases, and 12 bases lay between the germline ends. The length of the CDR3 is 14 residues. CDR1 is LNHDA, CDR2 SQIVND, per germline (reference sequence). The CDR3 nucleotides read TGTGCCAGTACCTCGACAGGATCCAAAAACATTCAGTACTTC. Translating it yields CASTSTGSKNIQYF.

V and J are TRBV18 and TRBJ2-1; D may be TRBD2 (6 bases). V was shortened by 2 bases and J by 15 bases, with 17 bases between the two germline ends. CDR3 size: 13 residues. The V gene's germline CDR1 is KGHSH and CDR2 LQKENI. CDR3 sequence: CASSPSTGVPGFF. CDR3 sequence (DNA): TGTGCCAGCTCACCAAGTACGGGAGTCCCTGGGTTCTTC.

V gene TRBV7-2 combines with J gene TRBJ2-7; 10 bases are a match to TRBD2. CDR1 and CDR2 from the germline V gene are SGHTA and FQGNSA. J lost 2 bases, V lost 0 bases, and 4 bases had no gene match. This CDR3 spans 16 amino acids. CDR3 nucleotide sequence: TGTGCCAGCAGCTTAGCGTGGACTAGCGGTACCTACGAGCAGTACTTC. It yields the protein CASSLAWTSGTYEQYF.

In its sample, this clone was seen once. The chain couples TRBV7-2 to TRBJ2-2, with TRBD2 matching over 12 bases. The V and J ends lost 7 bases and 5 bases, in that order; junction bases with no gene match: 14. Germline assignment: CDR1 SGHTA and CDR2 FQGNSA. The CDR3 runs to 18 residues. The CDR3 region has the DNA TGTGCCAGCAACCCGACTCGACTAGCGGGAGCTTCGACCGGGGAGCTGTTTTTT. Residues: CASNPTRLAGASTGELFF.

The chain uses TRBV27 and TRBJ1-1, with 7 positions matching TRBD1. V shed 8 bases, J shed 5 bases, and the junction held 5 bases outside the gene matches. CDR1 and CDR2 (germline): MNHEY, SMNVEV (reference sequence). The CDR3 runs to 12 residues. CDR3: CASSQGLTEAFF. Here the CDR3 DNA reads TGTGCCAGCTCACAGGGGTTGACTGAAGCTTTCTTT.

The chain employs TRBV30 and TRBJ1-1; D perhaps matches TRBD1 (5 bases). Germline V gives CDR1 GTSNPN, CDR2 SVGIG (reference sequence). CDR3 length: 11 residues. Trimming took off 5 bases at V and 11 bases at J, with 15 bases between the two ends. The CDR3 is CAWAPQGRAFF. CDR3 DNA: TGTGCCTGGGCGCCTCAGGGCCGGGCTTTCTTT.

The chain links TRBV7-2 to TRBJ1-1; 7 bases are shared with TRBD1. The CDR3 is 15 residues long. The germline V gene has CDR1 SGHTA and CDR2 FQGNSA. Unmatched junction bases numbered 7, after V lost 3 bases and J lost 3 bases. CDR3 DNA sequence: TGTGCCAGCAGCTTCATCCTGACAGGGTACACTGAAGCTTTCTTT. Its protein is CASSFILTGYTEAFF. The full variable domain, with the rest looked up from reference TRBV7-2 and TRBJ1-1, is GAGVSQSPSNKVTEKGKDVELRCDPISGHTALYWYRQSLGQGLEFLIYFQGNSAPDKSGLPSDRFSAERTGGSVSTLTIQRTQQEDSAVYLCASSFILTGYTEAFFGQGTRLTVV.

The CDR3 DNA reads as TGTGCCAGCATTCTGGACAGGGGGCGGGAGACCCAGTACTTC. As protein: CASILDRGRETQYF. The chain carries TRBV6-1 and TRBJ2-5; 11 bases line up with TRBD1. The junction had 6 bases not matched to a gene; V was cut back by 7 bases and J by 5 bases. The CDR3 contains 14 residues. Germline V gene lookup returns CDR1 MNHNS and CDR2 SASEGT.

The rearrangement links TRBV4-3 to TRBJ1-4, with D hard to call. CDR3 size: 14 residues. Germline CDR1 reads LGHNA; CDR2 reads YSLEER. The ends were cut back, 0 bases at V and 8 bases at J, with 10 bases in the middle. The CDR3 DNA reads TGCGCCAGCAGCCAAGATGGTGGTCGGGAAAAACTGTTTTTT. It codes for CASSQDGGREKLFF.

The rearrangement links TRBV5-1 to TRBJ2-7; D possibly corresponds to TRBD2 (5 bases). Germline CDR1 SGHRS, CDR2 YFSETQ. The V end lost 5 bases, the J end lost 7 bases, and 19 bases lay between the germline ends. There are 14 residues in the CDR3. For the CDR3, the DNA is TGCGCCAGCAGTCCAGTGGTTGGGAGTTGGGAGCAGTACTTC. It translates to CASSPVVGSWEQYF. The full variable domain, rest sourced from reference TRBV5-1 and TRBJ2-7, is KAGVTQTPRYLIKTRGQQVTLSCSPISGHRSVSWYQQTPGQGLQFLFEYFSETQRNKGNFPGRFSGRQFSNSRSEMNVSTLELGDSALYLCASSPVVGSWEQYFGPGTRLTVT.

This chain joins TRBV27 and TRBJ2-7; D uncertain. Germline V CDR1 and CDR2: MNHEY, SMNVEV (reference sequence). V dropped 8 bases and J dropped 1 base, with 15 bases sitting between them. The CDR3 consists of 14 residues. The CDR3 region has the DNA TGTGCCAGCTCTGGGCAGAGAAATTCCTACGAGCAGTACTTC. Its translation is CASSGQRNSYEQYF.

This chain connects TRBV19 to TRBJ2-2, with TRBD2 identical over 10 bases. J lost 8 bases, V lost 6 bases, and 6 bases had no gene match. The CDR3 loop spans 14 amino acids. Germline V gives CDR1 LNHDA, CDR2 SQIVND (reference sequence). The CDR3 DNA reads TGTGCCAGTAGCAGCGGGAGGGCATCAGGGGAGCTGTTTTTT. Residues: CASSSGRASGELFF.

V usage is TRBV7-9 and J usage is TRBJ2-1, with 7 nucleotides matching TRBD1. The germline V gene has CDR1 SEHNR and CDR2 FQNEAQ (reference sequence). The V segment lost 5 bases and the J segment 10 bases; nucleotides outside the gene matches: 17. The CDR3 consists of 16 residues. The CDR3 region is CASSPQGGLTSAEQFF. The CDR3 DNA is TGTGCCAGCAGCCCCCAAGGGGGCCTTACTTCAGCGGAGCAGTTCTTC.

In regard to this clone: Other DNA sequences in this specimen translate into the identical CDR3. In DNA, the CDR3 is TGCGCCAGCAGCCAAGATAGGCAGGATCAGCCCCAGCATTTT. Encoded protein: CASSQDRQDQPQHF. This sequence joins TRBV4-3 and TRBJ1-5; D is unresolved. The V end was cut by 0 bases, the J end by 5 bases, with 8 bases between. Germline CDR1 and CDR2: LGHNA and YSLEER. This CDR3 is 14 amino acids long.

The chain uses TRBV4-1 and TRBJ2-7; no clear D. Germline CDR1 reads MGHRA; CDR2 reads YSYEKL. V gave up 1 base and J gave up 5 bases, with 15 bases separating them. The CDR3 is 15 residues long. CDR3 sequence (DNA): TGCGCCAGCAGCCAAGCGTGGTCTTTCAGCGACGAGCAGTACTTC. It encodes CASSQAWSFSDEQYF.

This chain uses TRBV13 with TRBJ2-5; 10 nucleotides align to TRBD2. V shed 2 bases and J 3 bases; nucleotides not matched to a gene: 9. Germline CDR1 is PRHDT and CDR2 is FYEKMQ (reference sequence). The CDR3 consists of 17 residues. The CDR3 region is CASSLSAGGVMEETQYF. Here the CDR3 DNA reads TGTGCCAGCAGCTTATCAGCGGGGGGGGTTATGGAAGAGACCCAGTACTTC.

This chain connects TRBV4-1 to TRBJ1-1; 8 nucleotides agree with TRBD1. With 4 bases clipped from V and 4 bases from J, the junction kept 8 bases outside the gene matches. The germline CDR1 and CDR2 sequences are MGHRA and YSYEKL. This CDR3 spans 15 amino acids. The CDR3 DNA is TGCGCCAGCAGCCTCCGGACAGGGTGGAGCACTGAAGCTTTCTTT. Its protein is CASSLRTGWSTEAFF.

This clone was counted once. This chain uses TRBV28 with TRBJ1-1, with 11 positions matching TRBD1. The CDR3 runs 15 residues. The trim removed 9 bases at V and 11 bases at J, leaving 17 bases unmatched. Germline CDR1 reads MDHEN; CDR2 reads SYDVKM. DNA for the CDR3: TGTGCCAGTGGAGGAGAGGGACAGGGGGGTTCAAGGGCTTTCTTT. Its translation is CASGGEGQGGSRAFF.

The chain carries TRBV5-1 and TRBJ1-1; 8 positions match TRBD1. V shed 4 bases, J shed 3 bases, and the junction held 2 bases outside the gene matches. The germline gives CDR1 SGHRS, CDR2 YFSETQ. The CDR3 spans 13 residues. CDR3 residues: CASSPQGDTEAFF. CDR3 coding DNA: TGCGCCAGCAGCCCACAGGGGGACACTGAAGCTTTCTTT.

V is TRBV4-3 and J is TRBJ2-2; TRBD1 matches at 9 bases. Per germline, CDR1 LGHNA and CDR2 YSLEER. The CDR3 runs 13 residues. Trimming took 8 bases from V and 7 from J; bases not matched to a gene: 5. The CDR3 DNA reads TGCGCCAGCTCACAGGGGGCCGGCGGGGAGCTGTTTTTT. It encodes CASSQGAGGELFF.

This rearrangement joins TRBV6-6 to TRBJ2-1; tentatively, D is TRBD2 (6 bases). The germline V and J ends were trimmed by 6 bases and 6 bases, with 18 bases remaining between them. CDR1 is MNHNY and CDR2 is SVGAGI in the germline V gene (reference sequence). There are 15 residues in the CDR3. CDR3 residues: CASSDRDLISNEQFF. Written as DNA, the CDR3 is TGTGCCAGCAGCGACCGGGACTTGATTAGCAATGAGCAGTTCTTC.

The chain links TRBV10-1 to TRBJ1-2, with D tentatively TRBD1 (6 bases). The germline gives CDR1 WNHNN, CDR2 SYGVQD (reference sequence). The CDR3 has 13 amino acids. Deletions cut 7 bases from V and 7 bases from J, with 16 bases between. CDR3 sequence reads: CASIGEHRVGYTF. The CDR3 DNA sequence: TGCGCCAGCATCGGGGAACACAGGGTTGGCTACACCTTC.

V gene TRBV4-3 combines with J gene TRBJ1-4; 10 nucleotides match TRBD1. The ends lost 4 bases at V and 7 bases at J; junction bases unmatched: 15. The CDR3 totals 18 residues. Per germline, CDR1 LGHNA and CDR2 YSLEER. CDR3 residues: CASSPTTGGSVAREKLFF. CDR3 bases: TGCGCCAGCAGCCCAACGACAGGGGGCTCTGTGGCCCGTGAAAAACTGTTTTTT.